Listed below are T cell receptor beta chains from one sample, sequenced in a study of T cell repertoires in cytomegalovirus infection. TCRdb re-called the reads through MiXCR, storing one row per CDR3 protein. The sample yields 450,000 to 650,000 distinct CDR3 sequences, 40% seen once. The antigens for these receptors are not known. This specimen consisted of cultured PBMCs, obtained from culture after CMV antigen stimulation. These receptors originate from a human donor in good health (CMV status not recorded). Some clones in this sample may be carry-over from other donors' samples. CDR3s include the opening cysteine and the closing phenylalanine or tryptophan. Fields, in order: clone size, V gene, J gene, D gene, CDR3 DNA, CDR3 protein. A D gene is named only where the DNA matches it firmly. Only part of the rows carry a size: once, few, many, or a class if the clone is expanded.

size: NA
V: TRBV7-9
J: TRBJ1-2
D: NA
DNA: TGTGCCAGCAGCCGCAGGACAGATAACTATGGCTACACCTTC
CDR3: CASSRRTDNYGYTF

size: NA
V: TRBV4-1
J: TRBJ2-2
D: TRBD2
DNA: TGCGCCAGCAGCCAAAGAGGTGGCGGGGGTGTTGTCGGGGAGCTGTTTTTT
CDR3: CASSQRGGGGVVGELFF

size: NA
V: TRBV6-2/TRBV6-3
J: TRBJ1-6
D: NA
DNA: TGTGCCAGCAGTCGAGGATCCCTTTCATCTTCACCCCTCCACTTT
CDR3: CASSRGSLSSSPLHF

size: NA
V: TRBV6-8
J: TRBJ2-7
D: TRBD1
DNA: TGCGCCAGCAGGCCACCTTCCGGGACAGGGGTCCACGAGCAGTACTTC
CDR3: CASRPPSGTGVHEQYF

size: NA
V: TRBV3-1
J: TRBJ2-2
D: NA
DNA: TGTGCCAGCAGCCAACGGGGCGGAGGCGGGGAGCTGTTTTTT
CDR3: CASSQRGGGGELFF

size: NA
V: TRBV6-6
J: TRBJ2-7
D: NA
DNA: TGTGCCAGCAGTTACTCGATCGAGCAGTACTTC
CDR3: CASSYSIEQYF

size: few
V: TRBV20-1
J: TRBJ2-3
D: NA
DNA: TGCAGTGCTAGTCGGGCTCGGGGGGCTACAGATACGCAGTATTTT
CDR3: CSASRARGATDTQYF

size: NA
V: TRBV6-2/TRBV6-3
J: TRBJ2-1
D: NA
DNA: TGTGCCAGCAGTTACTATCCCGACAGTGAGCAGTTCTTC
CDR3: CASSYYPDSEQFF

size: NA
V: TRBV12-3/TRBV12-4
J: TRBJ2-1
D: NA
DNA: TGTGCCAGCAGGAGAGGCCGTAGCGGAGGGGGACCCTCGGGTGAGCAGTTCTTC
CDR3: CASRRGRSGGGPSGEQFF

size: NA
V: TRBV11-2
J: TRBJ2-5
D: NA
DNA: TGTGCCAGCAATAGCGGCCGTCGGGGGACCCAGTACTTC
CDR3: CASNSGRRGTQYF